Sequencing of this T cell receptor beta chain was carried out in a study of cytomegalovirus exposure and HLA in healthy donors. Study-wide points: A later analysis linked 15,000 to 20,000 TCR beta sequences to HLA alleles at 0.05 false discovery rate. A later analysis found most CMV-associated TCR beta chains apparently HLA-restricted.

It was with 60 Vbeta and 13 Jbeta primers that the PCR ran. The repertoire was sequenced with immunoSEQ multiplex PCR; TCRdb's copy has only in-frame clones and lacks some. Among over 150,000 clones, 80% were seen once, and the ten largest hold 6% to 7.5%. A remark on this clone: Its target is not known.

The source of this sequence is a man in his thirties or forties in good health and CMV-seropositive. The sequencing sample was made of PBMCs.

The CDR3 bases are TGTGCCAGCAGCTCCAAACAGGGTTGGACTGAAGCTTTCTTT. This encodes CASSSKQGWTEAFF. This rearrangement joins TRBV5-6 to TRBJ1-1, with D possibly matching TRBD1 (6 bases). The germline V gene has CDR1 SGHDT and CDR2 YYEEEE. V gave up 3 bases and J gave up 5 bases, with 14 bases separating them. The CDR3 has 14 residues.